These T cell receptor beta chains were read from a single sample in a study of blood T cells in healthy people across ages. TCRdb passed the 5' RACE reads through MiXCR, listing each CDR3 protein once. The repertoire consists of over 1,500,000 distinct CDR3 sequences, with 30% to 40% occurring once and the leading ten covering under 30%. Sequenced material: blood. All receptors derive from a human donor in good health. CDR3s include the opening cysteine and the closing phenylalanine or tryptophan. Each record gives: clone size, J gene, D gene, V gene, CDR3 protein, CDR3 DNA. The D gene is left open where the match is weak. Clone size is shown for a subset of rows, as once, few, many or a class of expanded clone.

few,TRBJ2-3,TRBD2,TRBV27,CASSLQGLAKGTDTQYF,TGTGCCAGCAGTTTACAGGGACTAGCCAAGGGCACAGATACGCAGTATTTT
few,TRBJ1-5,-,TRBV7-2,CASSLNRHSNQPQHF,TGTGCCAGCAGCCTTAACAGGCATAGCAATCAGCCCCAGCATTTT
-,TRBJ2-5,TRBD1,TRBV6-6,CASSHGEQGASETQYF,TGTGCCAGCAGTCATGGGGAACAGGGGGCGAGTGAGACCCAGTACTTC
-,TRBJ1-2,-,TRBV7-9,CASSLAGPIGYTF,TGTGCCAGCAGCTTAGCCGGCCCGATAGGCTACACCTTC
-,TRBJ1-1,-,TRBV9,CASSEDMGDTEAFF,TGTGCCAGCAGCGAAGACATGGGGGACACTGAAGCTTTCTTT
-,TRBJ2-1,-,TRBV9,CASSVARDIFEQFF,TGTGCCAGCAGCGTAGCTAGGGATATTTTTGAGCAGTTCTTC
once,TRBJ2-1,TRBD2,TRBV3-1,CASSQGGTKEFF,TGTGCCAGCAGCCAAGGGGGGACTAAGGAGTTCTTC
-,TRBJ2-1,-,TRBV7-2,CASSLEDGPYNERFF,TGTGCCAGCAGCTTAGAGGACGGACCGTACAATGAGCGGTTCTTC
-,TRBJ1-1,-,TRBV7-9,CASSLLRGGETEAFF,TGTGCCAGCAGCCTTCTTAGGGGAGGAGAGACTGAAGCTTTCTTT
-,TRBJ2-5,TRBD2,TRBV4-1,CASSQERWRGYQETQYF,TGCGCCAGCAGCCAAGAGAGATGGCGGGGGTACCAAGAGACCCAGTACTTC
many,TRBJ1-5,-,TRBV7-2,CASSLDSQPQHF,TGTGCCAGCAGCTTAGACAGTCAGCCCCAGCATTTT
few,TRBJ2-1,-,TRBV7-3,CASSLSGSRSYNEQFF,TGTGCCAGCAGCTTATCAGGGAGCCGCTCCTACAATGAGCAGTTCTTC
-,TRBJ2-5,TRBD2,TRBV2,CASRERVAGGETQYF,TGTGCCAGCAGGGAGAGAGTTGCGGGAGGAGAGACCCAGTACTTC
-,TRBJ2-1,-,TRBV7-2,CASSFGLGETQFF,TGTGCCAGCAGCTTTGGTCTGGGAGAGACCCAGTTCTTC
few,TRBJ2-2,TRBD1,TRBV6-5,CASSRGGRAGELFF,TGTGCCAGCAGTCGAGGGGGCAGGGCCGGGGAGCTGTTTTTT
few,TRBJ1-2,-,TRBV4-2,CASSEGLGVIFGYTF,TGTGCCAGCAGCGAGGGACTCGGGGTAATCTTCGGCTACACCTTC
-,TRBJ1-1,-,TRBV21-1,CASKGCIPQGGVNTEAFF,TGTGCCAGCAAGGGGTGCATCCCACAGGGGGGTGTGAACACTGAAGCTTTCTTT
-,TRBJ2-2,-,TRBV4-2,CASSQGSWGSRREELFF,TGTGCCAGCAGCCAAGGATCTTGGGGGTCTCGTCGTGAGGAGCTGTTTTTT
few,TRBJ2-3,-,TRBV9,CASSVPAGPKLTDTQYF,TGTGCCAGCAGCGTCCCCGCAGGACCCAAGCTCACAGATACGCAGTATTTT
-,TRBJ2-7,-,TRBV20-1,CSAAGTFSYEQYF,TGCAGTGCTGCCGGGACATTCTCCTACGAGCAGTACTTC
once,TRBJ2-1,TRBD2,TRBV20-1,CSASLAGKYNEQFF,TGCAGTGCTAGTCTAGCGGGGAAATACAATGAGCAGTTCTTC
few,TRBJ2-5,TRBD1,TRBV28,CASSHRGSRGETQYF,TGTGCCAGCAGCCACAGGGGTAGTCGGGGAGAGACCCAGTACTTC
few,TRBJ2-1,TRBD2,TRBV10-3,CAISESFSVAGGYNEQFF,TGTGCCATCAGTGAGTCTTTCTCGGTAGCGGGGGGCTACAATGAGCAGTTCTTC
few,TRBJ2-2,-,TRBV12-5,CASGLVQAPRAGTGELFF,TGTGCTAGTGGTTTGGTACAAGCCCCCAGAGCGGGCACCGGGGAGCTGTTTTTT
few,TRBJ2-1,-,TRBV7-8,CASSFKGGVNEQFF,TGTGCCAGCAGCTTTAAAGGGGGAGTCAATGAGCAGTTCTTC
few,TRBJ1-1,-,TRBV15,CATSDPEVGGDTEAFF,TGTGCCACCAGCGATCCCGAAGTGGGGGGTGACACTGAAGCTTTCTTT
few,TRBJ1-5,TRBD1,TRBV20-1,CSARTGTGPPQPQHF,TGCAGTGCACGTACCGGGACAGGGCCTCCCCAGCCCCAGCATTTT
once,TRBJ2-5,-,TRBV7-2,CASGYDRQETQYF,TGTGCCAGCGGTTATGACAGGCAAGAGACCCAGTACTTC
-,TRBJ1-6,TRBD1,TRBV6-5,CASSYGGNRDSSPLHF,TGTGCCAGCAGTTACGGGGGAAATCGGGACAGCTCACCCCTCCACTTT
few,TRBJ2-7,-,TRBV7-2,CASSSNRAASYEQYF,TGTGCCAGCAGCTCAAACAGGGCAGCCTCCTACGAGCAGTACTTC
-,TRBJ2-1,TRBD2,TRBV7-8,CASSALLAGGGNEQFF,TGTGCCAGCAGCGCACTACTAGCGGGGGGAGGCAATGAGCAGTTCTTC
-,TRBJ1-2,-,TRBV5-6,CASSPLTATAMGGYTF,TGTGCCAGCAGCCCGCTGACAGCTACGGCGATGGGTGGCTACACCTTC
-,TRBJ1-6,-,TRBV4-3,CASSRLYLGDSPLHF,TGCGCCAGCAGCCGTCTTTACCTGGGGGATTCACCCCTCCACTTT
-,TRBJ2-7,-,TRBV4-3,CASSQDLIREQYF,TGCGCCAGCAGCCAAGATCTTATCCGCGAGCAGTACTTC
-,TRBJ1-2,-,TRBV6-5,CASSYEPGHLYGYTF,TGTGCCAGCAGTTACGAGCCGGGACACCTCTATGGCTACACCTTC
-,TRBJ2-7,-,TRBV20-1,CSGTIGGYEQYF,TGCAGTGGTACCATAGGGGGCTACGAGCAGTACTTC
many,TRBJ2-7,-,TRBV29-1,CSVELAGRSYEQYF,TGCAGCGTTGAATTGGCAGGGAGATCCTACGAGCAGTACTTC
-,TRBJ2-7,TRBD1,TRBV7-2,CASSQRDRRSPPGPYEQYF,TGTGCCAGCAGCCAACGGGACAGGAGGTCACCACCTGGACCCTACGAGCAGTACTTC
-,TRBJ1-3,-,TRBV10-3,CATVKEPGNTIYF,TGTGCCACCGTCAAGGAACCTGGAAACACCATATATTTT
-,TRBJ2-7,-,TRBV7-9,CASSLLGQVQYF,TGTGCCAGCAGCCTCCTCGGGCAAGTGCAGTACTTC